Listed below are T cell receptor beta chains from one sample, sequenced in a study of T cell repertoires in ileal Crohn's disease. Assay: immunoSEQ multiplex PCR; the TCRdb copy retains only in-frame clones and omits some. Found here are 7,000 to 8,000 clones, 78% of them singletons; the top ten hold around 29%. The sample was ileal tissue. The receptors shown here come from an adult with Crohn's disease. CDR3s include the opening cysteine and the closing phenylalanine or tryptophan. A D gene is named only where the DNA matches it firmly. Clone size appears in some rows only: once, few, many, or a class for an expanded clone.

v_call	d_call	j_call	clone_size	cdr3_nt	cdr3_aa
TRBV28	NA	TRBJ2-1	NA	TGTGCCAGTTTTCCCTCGGGGCGGGGCAAATACAATGAGCAGTTCTTC	CASFPSGRGKYNEQFF
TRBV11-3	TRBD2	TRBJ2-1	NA	TGTGCCAGCAGCCGTCAGGGTCGGGAGGGCAATGAGCAGTTCTTC	CASSRQGREGNEQFF
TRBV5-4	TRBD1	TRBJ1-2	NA	TGTGCCAGCAGCCGGGACAGGGAGTCCTATGGCTACACCTTC	CASSRDRESYGYTF
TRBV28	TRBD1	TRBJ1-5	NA	TGTGCCAGCAGCCCGACAGGGGCTCGCAATCAGCCCCAGCATTTT	CASSPTGARNQPQHF
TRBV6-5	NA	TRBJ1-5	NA	TGTGCCAGCAGTATCACGGGGGAGGATCAGCCCCAGCATTTT	CASSITGEDQPQHF
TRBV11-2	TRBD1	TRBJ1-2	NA	TGTGCCAGCAGCCCGGACAGGGGCTATGGCTACACCTTC	CASSPDRGYGYTF
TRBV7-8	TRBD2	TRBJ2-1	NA	TGTGCCAGCAGCCCGGGGGTAGCGGGGGTAAATGAGCAGTTCTTC	CASSPGVAGVNEQFF
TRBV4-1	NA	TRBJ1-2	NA	TGCGCCAGCAGCCAAGTGAATGCAGGGCCCCTAGGCTACACCTTC	CASSQVNAGPLGYTF
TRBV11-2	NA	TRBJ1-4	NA	TGTGCCAGCAGTTTGGGACTCATGATGGCAACTAATGAAAAACTGTTTTTT	CASSLGLMMATNEKLFF
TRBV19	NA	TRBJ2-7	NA	TGTGCCACTTCGGACCTACGCTACGAGCAGTACTTC	CATSDLRYEQYF
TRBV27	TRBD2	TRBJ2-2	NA	TGTGCCAGCAGTTGGGAGGGGTTCGGAAACACCGGGGAGCTGTTTTTT	CASSWEGFGNTGELFF
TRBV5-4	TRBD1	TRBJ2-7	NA	TGTGCCAGCAGCACTCAGACAGGGTCACGCGAGCAGTACTTC	CASSTQTGSREQYF
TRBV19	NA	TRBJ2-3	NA	TGTGCCAGGAGGGGGGGCCGGGCCAAAGATACGCAGTATTTT	CARRGGRAKDTQYF
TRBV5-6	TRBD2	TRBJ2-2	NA	TGTGCCAGCAGCCCGCGGGGAGGGCCCCAGCTGTTTTTT	CASSPRGGPQLFF
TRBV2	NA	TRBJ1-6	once	TGTGCCAGCACCCGGGGCAGGGGAAATTCACCCCTCCACTTT	CASTRGRGNSPLHF
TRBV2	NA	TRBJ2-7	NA	TGTGCCAGCAGTCCCCTGGGTTACGAGCAGTACTTC	CASSPLGYEQYF
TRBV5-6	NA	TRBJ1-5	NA	TGTGCCAGCAGCTTGGATCAGGGTCAGCCCCAGCATTTT	CASSLDQGQPQHF
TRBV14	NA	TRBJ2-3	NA	TGTGCCAGCAGCCAAGAGCGGGGGCCGCCAGATACGCAGTATTTT	CASSQERGPPDTQYF
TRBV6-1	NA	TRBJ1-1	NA	TGTGCCAGCACCTTCAGGGCTAGTGGAACTGAAGCTTTCTTT	CASTFRASGTEAFF
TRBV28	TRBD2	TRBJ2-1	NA	TGTGCCAGCAGTTCCGGGACTAGCCGCGGAGGGTTCTTC	CASSSGTSRGGFF